This T cell receptor beta chain originates from a study of blood T cell repertoires in COVID-19. Overall study: Nucleic acid was either cDNA or gDNA, and it came from T cells, B-cell-depleted T cells, or PBMCs.

This CDR3 spans 19 amino acids. Germline V gene lookup returns CDR1 SGHTA and CDR2 FQGNSA. Trimming took 2 bases from V and 3 from J, leaving 24 bases between them. Original data processing: Amplification of reference gene primers provided the estimated nucleated cell counts. Method: immunoSEQ multiplex PCR; TCRdb's copy keeps in-frame clones and lacks some. Clone size and the V and J calls come from that table; the DNA yielded D and trimming. Seen here are fewer than 250,000 clones, about four fifths observed once, and the top ten hold around 2.5%. Material: peripheral blood. The chain carries TRBV7-2 and TRBJ2-3; tentative D call: TRBD1 (6 bases). The receptor's source is a woman in her thirties or forties with active or convalescent COVID-19. The CDR3 spells CASSLSPAWDTLRTDTQYF. CDR3 DNA: TGTGCCAGCAGCTTAAGCCCCGCGTGGGACACCTTACGGACAGATACGCAGTATTTT.